The 16 T cell receptor beta chains below come from one sample, sequenced in a study of CD4+ T cells in melanoma. The table came from immunoSEQ multiplex PCR; TCRdb's copy has only in-frame clones and leaves some out. There are more than 110,000 clones in the sample; about 90% occur only once, and more than 1.5% lies in the top ten. The receptors were gathered from a human donor with melanoma.

The rearrangement uses TRBV5-1 and TRBJ2-2, with a possible D match to TRBD1 (6 bases). The CDR3 contains 15 residues. CDR1 SGHRS and CDR2 YFSETQ come from the germline V gene. The V end was cut by 3 bases, the J end by 5 bases, with 14 bases between. In DNA, the CDR3 is TGCGCCAGCAGCTCCAGGACAGCGCAGACCGGGGAGCTGTTTTTT. Protein sequence: CASSSRTAQTGELFF.

CDR3 nucleotide sequence: TGTGCCAGCAGTTACAGGGGGCAGACTGAAGCTTTCTTT. As protein: CASSYRGQTEAFF. V gene TRBV6-6 combines with J gene TRBJ1-1; 7 bases map to TRBD1. Germline lookup yields CDR1 MNHNY and CDR2 SVGAGI (reference sequence). There are 13 residues in the CDR3. J lost 5 bases, V lost 2 bases, and 2 bases had no gene match.

This clone was seen a few times. This chain connects TRBV27 to TRBJ2-3, with a weak D call TRBD2 (5 bases). CDR3 length: 14 amino acids. In germline, CDR1 is MNHEY, CDR2 SMNVEV (reference sequence). The ends were cut back, 5 bases at V and 5 bases at J, with 14 bases in the middle. The CDR3 loop reads CASSDGLPRDTQYF. CDR3 sequence (DNA): TGTGCCAGCAGTGACGGACTGCCCCGAGATACGCAGTATTTT.

The chain is built from TRBV30 and TRBJ2-1; 9 nucleotides agree with TRBD2. The V gene's germline CDR1 is GTSNPN and CDR2 SVGIG (reference sequence). The CDR3 runs to 16 residues. With 0 bases clipped from V and 7 bases from J, the junction kept 10 bases outside the gene matches. For the CDR3, the DNA is TGTGCCTGGAGTGTACATTCGGCGGGGGGGCTAAATGAGCAGTTCTTC. Protein product: CAWSVHSAGGLNEQFF. Based on the CDR3 plus reference TRBV30 and TRBJ2-1, the full variable domain is SQTIHQWPATLVQPVGSPLSLECTVEGTSNPNLYWYRQAAGRGLQLLFYSVGIGQISSEVPQNLSASRPQDRQFILSSKKLLLSDSGFYLCAWSVHSAGGLNEQFFGPGTRLTVL.

The chain's CDR3 is CASRLVVNTEAFF. For the CDR3, the DNA is TGTGCCAGTAGACTGGTGGTGAACACTGAAGCTTTCTTT. The rearrangement links TRBV19 to TRBJ1-1; D unclear. V was cut by 6 bases and J by 0 bases, with 8 bases left in between. Germline loops: CDR1 LNHDA, CDR2 SQIVND (reference sequence). The CDR3 length is 13 residues.

This chain joins TRBV5-1 and TRBJ2-3; D could derive from TRBD1 or TRBD2 (6 bases each). CDR3 length: 15 residues. V was shortened by 6 bases and J by 0 bases, with 14 bases between the two germline ends. Germline assignment: CDR1 SGHRS and CDR2 YFSETQ. The CDR3 DNA sequence: TGCGCCAGCATAGGGGGGAGCCTTAGCACAGATACGCAGTATTTT. Its translation: CASIGGSLSTDTQYF.

This clone was found once. The chain has TRBV5-6 and TRBJ2-7; no definite D call. Trimming left V 0 bases short and J 3 bases short, with 13 bases between. CDR1 is SGHDT and CDR2 is YYEEEE in the germline V gene. CDR3 size: 15 residues. CDR3 coding DNA: TGTGCCAGCAGCTTGGCCATAGGCAATAACTACGAGCAGTACTTC. Residues: CASSLAIGNNYEQYF.

This sequence joins TRBV5-1 and TRBJ1-1; TRBD1 is a possible D gene (6 bases). This CDR3 has 13 amino acids. From germline, CDR1 is SGHRS and CDR2 YFSETQ. V was shortened by 3 bases and J by 1 base, with 7 bases between the two germline ends. The CDR3 DNA sequence: TGCGCCAGCAGCTGGGGACAGAACACTGAAGCTTTCTTT. It is translated as CASSWGQNTEAFF.

The gene calls are TRBV18 and TRBJ2-2, with 11 positions matching TRBD2. V shed 7 bases, J shed 4 bases, and the junction held 5 bases outside the gene matches. CDR1 is KGHSH, CDR2 LQKENI, per germline. CDR3 length: 15 residues. CDR3 sequence: CASFTSGGLTGELFF. As DNA, the CDR3 is TGTGCCAGCTTTACTAGCGGGGGCCTCACCGGGGAGCTGTTTTTT.

The CDR3 here is CASGLVLTARHVEAFF. The CDR3 DNA reads TGTGCTAGTGGTTTGGTACTGACGGCAAGGCACGTGGAAGCTTTCTTT. The V and J genes are TRBV12-5 and TRBJ1-1; D not resolved. The CDR3 length is 16 residues. CDR1 and CDR2 (germline): LGHNT, FRNRAP. With 0 bases removed from V and 8 bases from J, the gap between germline ends came to 19 bases.

The chain joins TRBV6-1 to TRBJ1-6; D is undetermined. Germline CDR1 is MNHNS and CDR2 is SASEGT. Trimming stripped 0 bases from V and 9 bases from J, with 15 bases between. The CDR3 is made up of 16 amino acids. CDR3: CASSEALQYRVSPLHF. The CDR3 nucleotides are TGTGCCAGCAGTGAAGCGCTTCAATACAGAGTTTCACCCCTCCACTTT.

V usage is TRBV6-5 and J usage is TRBJ2-7; 9 nucleotides agree with TRBD1. Germline V gene sequence: CDR1 MNHEY, CDR2 SVGAGI. V trimming: 6 bases; J trimming: 9 bases; junction bases outside the gene matches: 15. This CDR3 is built from 15 residues. The CDR3 sequence is CASRVTSGTGLVQYF. The CDR3 DNA sequence: TGTGCCAGCAGAGTCACCTCCGGGACAGGGCTGGTGCAGTACTTC.

The V gene is TRBV6-5, the J gene TRBJ2-7; 8 nucleotides line up with TRBD2. Looked up from germline, CDR1 is MNHEY and CDR2 is SVGAGI. This CDR3 comprises 15 residues. The V gene end was trimmed by 6 bases and the J gene end by 2 bases; junction bases not matched to a gene: 9. CDR3 bases: TGTGCCAGCAGCAGACTACTAGCGGTTACCTACGAGCAGTACTTC. Its translation: CASSRLLAVTYEQYF.

V and J are TRBV5-4 and TRBJ2-5; TRBD2 aligns across 7 bases. Germline-derived CDR1 and CDR2 are SGHNT and YYREEE (reference sequence). CDR3 length: 15 amino acids. V lost 1 base and J lost 11; bases outside the gene matches: 14. The CDR3 DNA follows: TGTGCCAGCAGCTTGTCCCCGCGGACTAGGGGAGAGCAGTACTTC. Translating gives CASSLSPRTRGEQYF.

The V gene is TRBV15, the J gene TRBJ1-1; D gene unclear. This CDR3 region has 15 residues. Trimming left V 1 base short and J 1 base short, with 10 bases between. Germline assignment: CDR1 LNHNV and CDR2 YYDKDF (reference sequence). CDR3 sequence (DNA): TGTGCCACCAGCAGAGTATATGGGCAGAACACTGAAGCTTTCTTT. It translates to CATSRVYGQNTEAFF.

The chain joins TRBV6-4 to TRBJ2-2; D perhaps matches TRBD2 (5 bases). CDR1 and CDR2 from the germline V gene are MRHNA and SNTAGT. V lost 6 bases and J lost 3, with 11 bases in between. The CDR3 has 14 amino acids. The CDR3 region has the DNA TGTGCCAGCAGCCCGAGGGAGCACACCGGGGAGCTGTTTTTT. This sequence encodes CASSPREHTGELFF.